This T cell receptor (beta chain) emerged from a study of blood T cell repertoires in COVID-19. Background on the study: Both acute and convalescent COVID-19 samples were obtained from the United States, Italy and Spain.

Assay used: immunoSEQ multiplex PCR; TCRdb lists only in-frame clones, some missing. The sample includes about 270,000 clones, around nine tenths of them seen just once. Sequenced material: peripheral blood. This receptor was obtained from a man aged 35 to 55 with active or convalescent COVID-19.

CDR3 sequence reads: CASSLGLGGANTEAFF. The CDR3 bases are TGTGCCAGCAGCTTAGGCCTCGGAGGGGCAAATACTGAAGCTTTCTTT. The J gene is TRBJ1-1, the V gene TRBV7-9; TRBD1 is a possible D gene (5 bases). Between the trimmed V and J ends, which lost 1 base and 5 bases, there was a span of 17 bases. Germline-derived CDR1 and CDR2 are SEHNR and FQNEAQ (reference sequence). CDR3 length: 16 amino acids.